This TCR beta chain emerged from a study of T cell responses to AZD1222 COVID-19 vaccine. Libraries were prepared by immunoSEQ multiplex PCR; TCRdb keeps only in-frame clonotypes and omits some of them. The table shows about 90,000 clones, with approximately 90% occurring only once. The TCR sequence derives from an adult who received the AZD1222 COVID-19 vaccine. This specimen was peripheral blood, taken 28 days after the second AZD1222 dose.

DNA for the CDR3: TGTGCCAGCAGTACCGGGACCGACTTCCACGAGCAGTACTTC. Translated, it gives CASSTGTDFHEQYF. The chain has TRBV7-8 and TRBJ2-7, with D possibly called TRBD1 or TRBD2 (5 bases each). Germline V gene sequence: CDR1 SGHVS, CDR2 FQNEAQ. V dropped 6 bases and J dropped 5 bases, with 17 bases sitting between them. The CDR3 is 14 amino acids.